The present entry profiles one T cell receptor beta chain with its context. Its antigen is not identified. Assay used: immunoSEQ multiplex PCR; TCRdb lists only in-frame clones, some missing. The sample records 120,000 or so clones, 81% being singletons. Time point described: blood 2 weeks post-SBRT. Treatment given: 15 Gy SBRT to primary tumor, nephrectomy 4 weeks later. The record originates from a study of radiation and T cells in renal cell carcinoma. The CDR3 has 17 residues. The V end lost 7 bases, the J end lost 0 bases, and 21 bases lay between the germline ends. Germline-derived CDR1 and CDR2 are LNHDA and SQIVND (reference sequence). General study points: Without pretreatment biopsies, baseline tumor clonotype presence was undetermined. Top tumor clonotypes rose in blood 2 weeks post-radiation, then contracted.

V gene TRBV19 combines with J gene TRBJ1-1; a possible D gene is TRBD1 (5 bases). Here the sequenced sample was blood, taken from a patient whose treatment included radiotherapy and nephrectomy. The origin of this receptor is a woman aged 55-70 years with renal cell carcinoma. CDR3 nucleotide sequence: TGTGCCAGTACCCCTCGGGGGGAAAGAAGGGTGAACACTGAAGCTTTCTTT. It codes for CASTPRGERRVNTEAFF.